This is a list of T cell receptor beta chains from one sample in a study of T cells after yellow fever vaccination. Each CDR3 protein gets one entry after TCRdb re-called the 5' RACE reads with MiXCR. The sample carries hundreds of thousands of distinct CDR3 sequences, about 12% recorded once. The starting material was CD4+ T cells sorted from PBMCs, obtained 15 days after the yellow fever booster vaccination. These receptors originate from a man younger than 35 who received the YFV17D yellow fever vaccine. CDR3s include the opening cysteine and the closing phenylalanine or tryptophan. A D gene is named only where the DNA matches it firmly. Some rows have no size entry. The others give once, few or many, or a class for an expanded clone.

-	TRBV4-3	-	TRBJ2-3	TGCGCCAGCAGCCCCCAGGGGGGGAGTGAGGCTACGCAGTATTTT	CASSPQGGSEATQYF
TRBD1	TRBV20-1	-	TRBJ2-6	TGCAGTGCTAGCTTACAGGGGTCCGGGGCCAACGTCCTGACTTTC	CSASLQGSGANVLTF
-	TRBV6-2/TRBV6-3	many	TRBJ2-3	TGTGCCAGCAGTCAGGGACGGAGCACAGATACGCAGTATTTT	CASSQGRSTDTQYF
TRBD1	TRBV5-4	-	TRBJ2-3	TGTGCCAGCAGCTTGACCACAGGGGCAGATACGCAGTATTTT	CASSLTTGADTQYF
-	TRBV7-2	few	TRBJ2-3	TGTGCCAGCAGCCTTGGGGTTACTAGGGGTGCGACGCAGTATTTT	CASSLGVTRGATQYF
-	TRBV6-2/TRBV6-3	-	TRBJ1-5	TGTGCCAGCATGTTCAGGGGAGTGAGCAATCAGCCCCAGCATTTT	CASMFRGVSNQPQHF
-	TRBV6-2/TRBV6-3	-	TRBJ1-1	TGTGCCAGCAGTTACTCGACCGGGAGAGCTTTCTTT	CASSYSTGRAFF
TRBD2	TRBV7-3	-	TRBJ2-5	TGTGCCAGCAGCAATAGGGGACGGGGAGGGCAAGAGACCCAGTACTTC	CASSNRGRGGQETQYF
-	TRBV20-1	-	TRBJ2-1	TGCAGTGCTGCCCGGCAGGGCTTAAGGTACAATGAGCAGTTCTTC	CSAARQGLRYNEQFF
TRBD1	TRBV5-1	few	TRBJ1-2	TGCGCCAGCAGCCAGGGACAGGGTGACTATGGCTACACCTTC	CASSQGQGDYGYTF
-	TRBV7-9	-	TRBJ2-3	TGTGCCAGCAGCCCACCGGGGTCAGGAGTGCAGTATTTT	CASSPPGSGVQYF
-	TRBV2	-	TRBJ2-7	TGTGCCAGCAGTAATACAGGGTACGAGCAGTACTTC	CASSNTGYEQYF
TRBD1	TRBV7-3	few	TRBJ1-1	TGTGCCAGCAGCTCCACCGGACAGGGGGCTGACACTGAAGCTTTCTTT	CASSSTGQGADTEAFF
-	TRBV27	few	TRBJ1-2	TGTGCCAGCAGTTTGTGGGGAACGCAGTCTAACTATGGCTACACCTTC	CASSLWGTQSNYGYTF
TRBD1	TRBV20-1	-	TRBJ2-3	TGCAGTGCTACCCCGGCCACAGGGGTGAGGACAGATACGCAGTATTTT	CSATPATGVRTDTQYF
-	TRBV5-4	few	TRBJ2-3	TGTGCCAGCAGCTTGGGAACGGGGGACCAATATACGCAGTATTTT	CASSLGTGDQYTQYF
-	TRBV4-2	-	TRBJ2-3	TGTGCCAGCAGCCAAGTCGGTCGGGGGGCGACAGATACGCAGTATTTT	CASSQVGRGATDTQYF
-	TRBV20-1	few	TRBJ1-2	TGCAGTGCTAGAGCTAATGAACAGGGCAACTATGGCTACACCTTC	CSARANEQGNYGYTF
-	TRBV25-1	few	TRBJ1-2	TGTGCCAGCAGTGAATATTTTACCCGGGGCGGTGGCTACACCTTC	CASSEYFTRGGGYTF
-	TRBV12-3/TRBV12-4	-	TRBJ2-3	TGTGCCAGCAGTCCTGTTGTGGGGGGGCATACGCAGTATTTT	CASSPVVGGHTQYF
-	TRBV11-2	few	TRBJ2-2	TGTGCCAGCAGCTGGCGGGTGAACACCGGGGAGCTGTTTTTT	CASSWRVNTGELFF
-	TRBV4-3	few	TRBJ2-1	TGCGCCAGCAGCCAAGTCCAGCGCCAAAGCTCCTACAATGAGCAGTTCTTC	CASSQVQRQSSYNEQFF
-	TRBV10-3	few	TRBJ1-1	TGTGCCATCAGTGGACGTAGAATGAACACTGAAGCTTTCTTT	CAISGRRMNTEAFF
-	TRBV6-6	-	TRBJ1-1	TGTGCCAGCAGCCGAAAGCCCTACAGCACTGAAGCTTTCTTT	CASSRKPYSTEAFF
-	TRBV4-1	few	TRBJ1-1	TGCGCCAGCAGCCAAGACCCCAGGGACACTGAAGCTTTCTTT	CASSQDPRDTEAFF
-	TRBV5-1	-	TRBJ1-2	TGCGCCAGCAGCTTGGCCGAGGGGACCTATGGCTACACCTTC	CASSLAEGTYGYTF
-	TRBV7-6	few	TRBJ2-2	TGTGCCAGCAGCTTAGCGGGTTCCAGGGCGAACACCGGGGAGCTGTTTTTT	CASSLAGSRANTGELFF
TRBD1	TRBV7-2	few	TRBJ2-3	TGTGCCAGCAGGCAGGGGGCAGGAGATACGCAGTATTTT	CASRQGAGDTQYF
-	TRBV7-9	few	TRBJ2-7	TGTGCCAGCAGCTTAGCGGAGGGGCTGAGGTCCCACTCCTACGAGCAGTACTTC	CASSLAEGLRSHSYEQYF
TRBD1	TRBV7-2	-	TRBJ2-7	TGTGCCAGCAGCACGGACAGGGCGAGCTCCTACGAGCAGTACTTC	CASSTDRASSYEQYF
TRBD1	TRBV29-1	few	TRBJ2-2	TGCAGCGTTGAGGAAGACAGGGCAAACACCGGGGAGCTGTTTTTT	CSVEEDRANTGELFF
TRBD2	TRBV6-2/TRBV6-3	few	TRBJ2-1	TGTGCCAGCAGTTACGGCGGGGGGGCCTTAGTATGGTTCTTC	CASSYGGGALVWFF
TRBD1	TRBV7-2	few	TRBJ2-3	TGTGCCAGCAGTCCAGACAGGGGAGATACGCAGTATTTT	CASSPDRGDTQYF
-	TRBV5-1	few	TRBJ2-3	TGCGCCAGCAGGACTGTAAGCACAGATACGCAGTATTTT	CASRTVSTDTQYF
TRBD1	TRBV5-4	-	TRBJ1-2	TGTGCCAGCAGCGTGGGACAGGGGGTTTCTTTTGGCTACACCTTC	CASSVGQGVSFGYTF
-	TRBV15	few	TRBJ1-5	TGTGCCACCAGCAGAGATCGTGGGAATCAGCCCCAGCATTTT	CATSRDRGNQPQHF
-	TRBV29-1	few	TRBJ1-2	TGCAGCTCCCAGGGAGGGGATGGCTACACCTTC	CSSQGGDGYTF
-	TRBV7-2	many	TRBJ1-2	TGTGCCAGCAGCCCCGGACGTCTTTTAGCTAACTATGGCTACACCTTC	CASSPGRLLANYGYTF
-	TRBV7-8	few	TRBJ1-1	TGTGCCAGCAGCTTAGAAGGTAGGGCTGTTATCCCTGAAGCTTTCTTT	CASSLEGRAVIPEAFF
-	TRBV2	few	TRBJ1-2	TGTGCCAGCAGTGAATTAAACTATGGCTACACCTTC	CASSELNYGYTF
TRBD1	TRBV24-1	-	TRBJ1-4	TGTGCCACCAGTGACGGCAGGGGGCGTGAAAAACTGTTTTTT	CATSDGRGREKLFF
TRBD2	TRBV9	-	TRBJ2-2	TGTGCCAGTACGACTAGCGGCACCGGGGAGCTGTTTTTT	CASTTSGTGELFF
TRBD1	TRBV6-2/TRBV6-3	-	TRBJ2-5	TGTGCCAGCAGGGGACAGGGGGCGGGAGAGACCCAGTACTTC	CASRGQGAGETQYF
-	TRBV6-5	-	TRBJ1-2	TGTGCCAGCAGACAGGGATCGGGGGGCTACACCTTC	CASRQGSGGYTF
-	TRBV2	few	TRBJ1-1	TGTGCCAGCCCGCCCCGGGACACCCGATACATGAACACTGAAGCTTTCTTT	CASPPRDTRYMNTEAFF
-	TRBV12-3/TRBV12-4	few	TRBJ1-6	TGTGCCAGCAGTCCCGGACGGGGCTATAATTCACCCCTCCACTTT	CASSPGRGYNSPLHF